Sequencing of this TCR beta chain was carried out in a study of vaccination and CD4 T cells after COVID-19. Study-level information: In the convalescent cohort, there were six males and four females, two of them Hispanic. Notes on the study in general: Post-infection sampling omitted early timepoints and covered relatively few convalescent patients.

Researchers used the Oncomine TCR Beta short-read assay to sequence DNA from cultured CD4+ T cells. Via MiXCR, TCRdb re-called the PCR reads, giving one row per CDR3 protein. The data show about 4,000 distinct CDR3 sequences, 35% to 45% seen once. V was cut by 9 bases and J by 2 bases, with 13 bases left in between. The V gene's germline CDR1 is MGHRA and CDR2 YSYEKL. The CDR3 has 13 amino acids. By share, this clonotype ranks as medium-sized. The antigen remains undetermined. As to treatment: approximately nine-day PBMC culture with coronavirus spike peptide pools or control peptides (ViraFEST assay). Expansion of antigen-specific T cells with peptide pools by ViraFEST preceded sequencing of TCRs.

Sequencing was done on a sample of CD4+ T cells from blood, cultured in vitro. The sequence came from a human donor who had recovered from COVID-19. This rearrangement joins TRBV4-1 to TRBJ2-5, with D tentatively TRBD1 (6 bases). As DNA, the CDR3 is TGCGCCAGTGGGGGCGCCCAGCAAGAGACCCAGTACTTC. Translated, it gives CASGGAQQETQYF.